This T cell receptor beta chain was identified during a study of T cells in Graves' hyperthyroidism and ophthalmopathy. This clonotype was counted once. Its antigen is undetermined. Amplified TCR beta CDR3 regions came from RNA transcripts. Researchers ran a first-round RT-PCR on the TCR CDR3 using the HTBI primer set. TCRdb itself ran the multiplex PCR reads through MiXCR, one entry per CDR3 protein. This sample has roughly 110,000 distinct CDR3 sequences, with approximately 15% found just once. Overall study results and limits: The model foresaw ophthalmopathy a median approximately 6.1 months prior to onset. Patients with ophthalmopathy were separated from those with stable hyperthyroidism by a 13 V-J model.

Over 18 months, lack of ophthalmopathy progression marked Graves' hyperthyroidism as stable. Source material: blood. The clonotype comes from a woman aged 50 to 65 with Graves' hyperthyroidism.

CDR3 in DNA: TGTGCCAGCAGTTACCCTACCTTGGGTGGGGTAGCGGGCACTGAAGCTTTCTTT. It translates to CASSYPTLGGVAGTEAFF. The rearrangement links TRBV6-5 to TRBJ1-1; D is uncertain. CDR3 size: 18 residues. Germline lookup yields CDR1 MNHEY and CDR2 SVGAGI. The V end was cut by 2 bases, the J end by 4 bases, with 23 bases between.